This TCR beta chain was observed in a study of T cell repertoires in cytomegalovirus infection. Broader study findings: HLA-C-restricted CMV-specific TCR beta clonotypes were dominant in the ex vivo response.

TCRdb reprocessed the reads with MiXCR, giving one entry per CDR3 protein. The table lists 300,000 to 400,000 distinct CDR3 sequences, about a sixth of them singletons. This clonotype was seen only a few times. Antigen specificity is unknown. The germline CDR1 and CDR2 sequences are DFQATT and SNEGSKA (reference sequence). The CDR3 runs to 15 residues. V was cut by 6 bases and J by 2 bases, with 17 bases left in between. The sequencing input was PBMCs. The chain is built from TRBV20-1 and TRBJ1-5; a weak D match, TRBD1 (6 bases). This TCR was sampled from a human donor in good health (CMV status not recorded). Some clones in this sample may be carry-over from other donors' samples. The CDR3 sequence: CSAPRIRGGNQPQHF. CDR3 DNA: TGCAGTGCCCCAAGAATCAGGGGTGGCAATCAGCCCCAGCATTTT.